This T cell receptor beta chain appears in the sequencing data of a study of blood T cell repertoires in COVID-19. This CDR3 has 15 amino acids. The V end lost 2 bases, the J end lost 3 bases, and 12 bases lay between the germline ends. Germline V gives CDR1 SGHTS, CDR2 YDEGEE. Clones were sequenced by immunoSEQ multiplex PCR, and TCRdb holds only the in-frame ones, with some missing. This table has about 150,000 clones, 80% to 90% appearing once. The source is a man aged 18 to 35 with COVID-19, enrolled during active disease. The rearrangement links TRBV5-8 to TRBJ1-5; the D is unclear. Sample: peripheral blood. The CDR3 loop is CASSFIRPTNQPQHF. Written as DNA, the CDR3 is TGTGCCAGCAGCTTTATCAGGCCCACCAATCAGCCCCAGCATTTT.